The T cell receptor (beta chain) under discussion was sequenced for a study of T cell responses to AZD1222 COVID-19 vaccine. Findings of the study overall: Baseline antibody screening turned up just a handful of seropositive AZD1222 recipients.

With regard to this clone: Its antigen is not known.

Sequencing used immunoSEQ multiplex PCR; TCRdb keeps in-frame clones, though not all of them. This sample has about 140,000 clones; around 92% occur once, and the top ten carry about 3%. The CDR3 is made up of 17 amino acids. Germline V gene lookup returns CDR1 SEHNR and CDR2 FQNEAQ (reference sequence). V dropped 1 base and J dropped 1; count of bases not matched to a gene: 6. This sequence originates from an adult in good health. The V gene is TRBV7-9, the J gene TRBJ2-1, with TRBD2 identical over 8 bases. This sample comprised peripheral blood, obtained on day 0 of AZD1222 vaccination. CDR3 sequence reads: CASSLEAGGRSYNEQFF. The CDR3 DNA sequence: TGTGCCAGCAGCTTAGAGGCGGGCGGGAGGTCCTACAATGAGCAGTTCTTC. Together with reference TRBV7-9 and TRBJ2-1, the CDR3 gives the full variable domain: DTGVSQNPRHKITKRGQNVTFRCDPISEHNRLYWYRQTLGQGPEFLTYFQNEAQLEKSRLLSDRFSAERPKGSFSTLEIQRTEQGDSAMYLCASSLEAGGRSYNEQFFGPGTRLTVL.